This TCR beta chain originates from a study of chronic HIV infection and antiretroviral therapy (dated by TCRdb to 2013 to 2016). CDR1 and CDR2, looked up from the germline V gene (reference sequence), are LNHNV and YYDKDF. From the cysteine through the phenylalanine, the CDR3 covers 14 amino acids. The only DNA kept is the CDR3, 42 bases in frame from the first base. This clonotype has more than one count but fewer than ten. Its binding antigen is unknown. A read error may account for a junction end that differs from germline. The method behind the library was 5' RACE. Instrument used: Illumina MiSeq. TCRdb applied fastp at Q25 and MiXCR to the public reads, then kept only in-frame beta chains. Rows with one shared CDR3 protein collapse into an entry with the most common genes and DNA. The sample yields some 37,000 distinct CDR3 sequences; roughly 8.8% were counted once. Around 2.9% of the sample goes to the ten largest clones.

The rearranged segments are TRBV15 and TRBJ1-1; the D gene cannot be named for sure. The clonotype comes from an adult who had HIV and had not received antiretroviral therapy, or was an uninfected healthy control (not recorded which). Sequencing input: peripheral blood. The sequence in DNA is TGTGCCACCAGCAGAGGTTGGCAGAACACTGAAACTTTCTTT. This encodes CATSRGWQNTETFF.